This TCR beta chain was documented in a study of shared clonotypes between healthy human individuals. Libraries were prepared by immunoSEQ multiplex PCR; TCRdb keeps only in-frame clonotypes and omits some of them. This table holds over a million clones, roughly 74% found once. Study outcomes and limitations: Around 4.9% of naive CD4 clonotypes were shared across a handful of donors. Even with large depth, rarefaction showed that sorted-subset sequencing was incomplete.

As regards this clone: Its antigen is not identified.

A CD45RA-negative memory subset and a CD45RA+ naive subset were separated from the CD4+ cells. Germline V gene data show CDR1 as MGHRA and CDR2 as YSYEKL. CDR3 length: 16 amino acids. V lost 2 bases, J lost 1 base, and 12 bases lay in between. Material for sequencing was memory CD4+ T cells from PBMCs. This sample's subset: CD45RA-negative fraction. This TCR derives from a man between 18 and 29 years old in good health. Some clones in this sample may be carry-over from other donors' samples. V is TRBV4-1 and J is TRBJ2-1; D call uncertain. CDR3 protein: CASSQINLVSYNEQFF. The CDR3 region has the DNA TGCGCCAGCAGCCAAATTAATCTAGTTTCCTACAATGAGCAGTTCTTC.